This T cell receptor (beta chain) originates from a study of monozygotic twins with inflammatory bowel disease. CDR3 length: 13 amino acids. In germline, CDR1 is KGHSH, CDR2 LQKENI. TCRdb re-called the 5' RACE reads, yielding one record per CDR3 amino acid sequence without DNA. The repertoire table contains under 150,000 distinct CDR3 sequences. The rearrangement uses TRBV18 and TRBJ2-5. Specimen: blood. This sequence originates from a human donor with ulcerative colitis or Crohn's disease, or a healthy co-twin of an affected twin (not recorded which). This CDR3 is CASSPIYSETQYF.